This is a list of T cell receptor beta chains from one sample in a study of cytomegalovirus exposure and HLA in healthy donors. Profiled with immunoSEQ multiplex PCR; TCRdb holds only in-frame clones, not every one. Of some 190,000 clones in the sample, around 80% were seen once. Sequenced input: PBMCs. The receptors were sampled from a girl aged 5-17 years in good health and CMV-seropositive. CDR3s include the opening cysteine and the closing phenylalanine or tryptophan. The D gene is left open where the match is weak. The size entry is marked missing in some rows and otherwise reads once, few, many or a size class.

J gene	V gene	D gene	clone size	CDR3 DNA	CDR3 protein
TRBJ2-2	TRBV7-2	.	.	TGTGCCAGCAGCTATAGACAGACGAACACCGGGGAGCTGTTTTTT	CASSYRQTNTGELFF
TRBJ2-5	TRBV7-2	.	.	TGTGCCAGCAGCCGGCCGGGGGGCCGGGAGACCCAGTACTTC	CASSRPGGRETQYF
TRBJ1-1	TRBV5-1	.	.	TGCGCCAGCAGCTTGGGGCCGGGCACTGAAGCTTTCTTT	CASSLGPGTEAFF
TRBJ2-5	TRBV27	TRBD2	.	TGTGCCAGCAAACCGGGACTACCGCAAGAGACCCAGTACTTC	CASKPGLPQETQYF
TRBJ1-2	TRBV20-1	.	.	TGCAGTGCTTGGAGGGGAGATGGCTACACCTTC	CSAWRGDGYTF
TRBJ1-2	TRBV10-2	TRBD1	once	TGCGCCAGCAGTTTACAGGGGAACTATGGCTACACCTTC	CASSLQGNYGYTF
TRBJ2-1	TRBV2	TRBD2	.	TGTGCCAGCAGTGACATTCGAGCGGGAGGGCTTCAGCAGTTCTTC	CASSDIRAGGLQQFF
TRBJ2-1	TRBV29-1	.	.	TGCAGCGTTGTCCCACACGGGAGTGGGAATGAGCAGTTCTTC	CSVVPHGSGNEQFF
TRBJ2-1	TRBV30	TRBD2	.	TGTGCCTGGAGTACCCCAGGGCTAGCGGGAGGGGACAATGAGCAGTTCTTC	CAWSTPGLAGGDNEQFF
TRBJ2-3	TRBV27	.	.	TGTGCCAGCAGGCGAGGGGGGAGGGGCACAGATACGCAGTATTTT	CASRRGGRGTDTQYF
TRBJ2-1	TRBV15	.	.	TGTGCCACCAGCAGAGCGCTAGTGGCTTACAATGAGCAGTTCTTC	CATSRALVAYNEQFF
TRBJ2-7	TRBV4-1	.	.	TGCGCCAGCAGCCGAGGAGCGATTAATACCTACGAGCAGTACTTC	CASSRGAINTYEQYF
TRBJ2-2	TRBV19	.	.	TGTGCCAGTCACAGGCCAACCGGGGAGCTGTTTTTT	CASHRPTGELFF
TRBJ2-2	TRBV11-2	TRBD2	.	TGTGCCAGCAGCTGGCCGACTAGCGGGAGGGGCAGCACCGGGGAGCTGTTTTTT	CASSWPTSGRGSTGELFF
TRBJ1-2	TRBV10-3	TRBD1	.	TGTGCCATCAGTGAGCCGGACAGGGCCTATGGCTACACCTTC	CAISEPDRAYGYTF
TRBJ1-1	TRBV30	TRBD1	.	TGTGCCTGGAGGGACAGGCCCAGGGCTAACACTGAAGCTTTCTTT	CAWRDRPRANTEAFF
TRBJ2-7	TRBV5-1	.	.	TGCGCCAGCAGCTTGGCGGCGTCCCGAGGGTCCTACGAGCAGTACTTC	CASSLAASRGSYEQYF
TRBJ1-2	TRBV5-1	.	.	TGCGCCAGCCGTCTACAGGGAGGGGGAAACTATGGCTACACCTTC	CASRLQGGGNYGYTF
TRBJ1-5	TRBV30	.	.	TGTGCCTACCAGATGTCGCACAATCAGCCCCAGCATTTT	CAYQMSHNQPQHF
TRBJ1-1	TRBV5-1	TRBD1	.	TGCGCCAGCTATCCACCGGACAGGACGAACACTGAAGCTTTCTTT	CASYPPDRTNTEAFF
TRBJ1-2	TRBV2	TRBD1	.	TGTGCCAGCAGTTTTTCCGGACAGGAAGGCTATGGCTACACCTTC	CASSFSGQEGYGYTF
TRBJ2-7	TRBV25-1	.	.	TGTGCCAGCAGTTCCCGGGCGGGATCCCTACTCTACGAGCAGTACTTC	CASSSRAGSLLYEQYF
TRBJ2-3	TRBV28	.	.	TGTGCCAGCAGTTCCGCAACAGCAGGGAGGATAGATACGCAGTATTTT	CASSSATAGRIDTQYF
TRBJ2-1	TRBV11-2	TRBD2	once	TGTGCCAGTGGGGATAGCGGGAGGAAGGGCAATGAGCAGTTCTTC	CASGDSGRKGNEQFF
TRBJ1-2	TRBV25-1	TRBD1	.	TGTGCCAGCAGTAAAGGACAGGGGTTGAGTGGCTACACCTTC	CASSKGQGLSGYTF
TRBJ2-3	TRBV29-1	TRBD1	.	TGCAGCGTTGTGGACAGGGACGGTAGGGCAGATACGCAGTATTTT	CSVVDRDGRADTQYF
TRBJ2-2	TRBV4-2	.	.	TGTGCCAGCAGCCTGATAGCGTCCGAGGGACAAGTGTTTTTT	CASSLIASEGQVFF
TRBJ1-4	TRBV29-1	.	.	TGCAGCGTAGTCGGCCAGGGGACAACTAATGAAAAACTGTTTTTT	CSVVGQGTTNEKLFF
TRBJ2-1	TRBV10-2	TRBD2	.	TGCGCCAGCAGTAAGACTAGCGGGAGGTATTACAATGAGCAGTTCTTC	CASSKTSGRYYNEQFF
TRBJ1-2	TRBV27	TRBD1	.	TGTGCCAGCAGTGATACAGGGGGGGCAAAAGGCTACACCTTC	CASSDTGGAKGYTF
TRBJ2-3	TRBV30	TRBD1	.	TGTGCCTGGAGTTCCGGGACAGGCACAGATACGCAGTATTTT	CAWSSGTGTDTQYF
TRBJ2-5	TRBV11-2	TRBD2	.	TGTGCCAGCAGCGTGGGACTACCTGAAGAGACCCAGTACTTC	CASSVGLPEETQYF
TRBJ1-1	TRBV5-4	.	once	TGTGCCAGCAGAGGGGGCACTGAAGCTTTCTTT	CASRGGTEAFF
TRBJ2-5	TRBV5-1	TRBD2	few	TGCGCCAGCAGCTTCACTAGCGGGAGGAGGGAGACCCAGTACTTC	CASSFTSGRRETQYF
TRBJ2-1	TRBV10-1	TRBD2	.	TGCGCCAGCAGTGATTCCGAGGCTAGCGGAAAACCAGGCGAGGTGTACAATGAGCAGTTCTTC	CASSDSEASGKPGEVYNEQFF
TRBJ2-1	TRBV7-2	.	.	TGTGCCAGCAGCCAAAACAGGGTACGGGGGCAGTTCTTC	CASSQNRVRGQFF
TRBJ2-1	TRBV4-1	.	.	TGCGCCAGCAGCACTAGTTGGGATGAGGGCTCCTACAATGAGCAGTTCTTC	CASSTSWDEGSYNEQFF
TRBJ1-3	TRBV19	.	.	TGTGCCAGTAGTATCCCAGGAAACACCATATATTTT	CASSIPGNTIYF
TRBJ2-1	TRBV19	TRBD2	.	TGTGCCAGTAGTATAGGGCTAGCGGGAAACAATGAGCAGTTCTTC	CASSIGLAGNNEQFF
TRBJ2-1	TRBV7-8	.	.	TGTGCCAGCAGCTTTTTTGGTAGTGGTTACAATGAGCAGTTCTTC	CASSFFGSGYNEQFF
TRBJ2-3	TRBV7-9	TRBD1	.	TGTGCCAGCAGTTCGGACAGGTCAGATACGCAGTATTTT	CASSSDRSDTQYF
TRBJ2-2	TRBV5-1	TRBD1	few	TGCGCCAGCTCGTCCGGGACAGGGGACACCGGGGAGCTGTTTTTT	CASSSGTGDTGELFF